A selection of T cell receptor beta chains follows, all from one sample in a study of beta chain features in type 1 diabetes. This table comes from immunoSEQ multiplex PCR, and its TCRdb copy is limited to in-frame clones, with some not included. The profile shows more than 30,000 clones, about 64% of them singletons. Material for sequencing was Tregs from blood. These receptors were taken from a woman aged 30 to 39 in good health. The CDR3 runs from the conserved cysteine through the conserved F or W. A D gene is named only where the DNA matches it firmly. Some rows have no size entry. The others give once, few or many, or a class for an expanded clone.

-	TRBD1	TRBV19	TRBJ1-6	TGTGCCAGTAGTATTTCGGCCAGGGGGCGCGCCTATAATTCACCCCTCCACTTT	CASSISARGRAYNSPLHF
-	TRBD2	TRBV29-1	TRBJ2-7	TGCAGCGTGGATACCCCGGAGACTAGCGGAAAGCAGTACTTC	CSVDTPETSGKQYF
-	TRBD2	TRBV30	TRBJ2-5	TGTGCCTGGAGGGGTCAGGGACTAGGGACCCAGTACTTC	CAWRGQGLGTQYF
few	TRBD2	TRBV18	TRBJ2-1	TGTGCCAGCTCACCTCGGGTTGGCGGGGGATATGAGCAGTTCTTC	CASSPRVGGGYEQFF
few	-	TRBV6-1	TRBJ2-7	TGTGCCAGCAGCCTGACAGGCGATTACGAGCAGTACTTC	CASSLTGDYEQYF
-	-	TRBV6-5	TRBJ2-5	TGTGCCAGCAGCCAAGGGGTGGAGACCCAGTACTTC	CASSQGVETQYF
-	-	TRBV10-3	TRBJ1-1	TGTGCCATCAAACGACTCGGGAACACTGAAGCTTTCTTT	CAIKRLGNTEAFF
-	-	TRBV6-5	TRBJ2-1	TGTGCCAGCAGCCGTCGGCGCGGGGTCTACAATGAGCAGTTCTTC	CASSRRRGVYNEQFF
few	TRBD1	TRBV11-2	TRBJ2-7	TGTGCCAGCAGCACTCTATCCGGGACAGGGCGCTACGAGCAGTACTTC	CASSTLSGTGRYEQYF
-	-	TRBV7-3	TRBJ2-1	TGTGCCAGCAGCTCTCCTCCCGGGACTGGAGGATACAATGAGCAGTTCTTC	CASSSPPGTGGYNEQFF
-	-	TRBV7-9	TRBJ2-3	TGTGCCAGCAGCTTGGGACAACCCACAGATACGCAGTATTTT	CASSLGQPTDTQYF
-	-	TRBV19	TRBJ1-2	TGTGCCACCCGACCGGGTTCTTTTCCTGACTATGGCTACACCTTC	CATRPGSFPDYGYTF
few	TRBD2	TRBV29-1	TRBJ2-7	TGCAGCGTCGGGGGGTCCTCCTACGAGCAGTACTTC	CSVGGSSYEQYF
-	-	TRBV15	TRBJ1-2	TGTGCCACCAGCAGAGATCTTGGGGGGGACGACTATGGCTACACCTTC	CATSRDLGGDDYGYTF
-	-	TRBV28	TRBJ2-2	TGTGCCAGCAGTTTTTCAGGGTGGGTCGGGGAGCTGTTTTTT	CASSFSGWVGELFF
-	TRBD2	TRBV28	TRBJ2-7	TGTGCCAGCAGTTTTTCTCTAGCGGGAAACTCGAGGTACGAGCAGTACTTC	CASSFSLAGNSRYEQYF
-	-	TRBV19	TRBJ1-2	TGTGCCAGTAGTCTCTCCCGAGGAAACTATGGCTACACCTTC	CASSLSRGNYGYTF
few	-	TRBV7-6	TRBJ2-7	TGTGCCAGCAGCTTTAATCCTTCCTACGAGCAGTACTTC	CASSFNPSYEQYF
medium-sized	-	TRBV28	TRBJ2-4	TGTGCCAGCAGTTATCCAGCGGTAGCCAAAAACATTCAGTACTTC	CASSYPAVAKNIQYF
-	-	TRBV2	TRBJ1-2	TGTGCCAGCACGGGGAGGTTCGATGGCTACACCTTC	CASTGRFDGYTF
-	TRBD1	TRBV7-9	TRBJ1-2	TGTGCCAGCAGGCCGGGACAGGGTTATGGCTACACCTTC	CASRPGQGYGYTF
-	TRBD1	TRBV28	TRBJ1-5	TGTGCCAGCAGTTCCTCCGGGACAGGGCTTCAGCCCCAGCATTTT	CASSSSGTGLQPQHF
few	TRBD1	TRBV10-3	TRBJ2-6	TGTGCCATCAGTGCCGGACAGGGCTCTGGGGCCAACGTCCTGACTTTC	CAISAGQGSGANVLTF
-	TRBD1	TRBV30	TRBJ2-7	TGTGCCTGGTCCAGGACAGGGATCGAGCAGTACTTC	CAWSRTGIEQYF
-	TRBD2	TRBV4-2	TRBJ2-1	TGTGCCAGCAGCCAGACGGGCGGGAGTTTCTACAATGAGCAGTTCTTC	CASSQTGGSFYNEQFF
-	-	TRBV7-9	TRBJ2-6	TGTGCCAGCAGCCGAAGGGGTCCTGGGGCCAACGTCCTGACTTTC	CASSRRGPGANVLTF
-	-	TRBV9	TRBJ2-2	TGTGCCAGCAGCGTCTCGTCCGGGGAGCTGTTTTTT	CASSVSSGELFF
few	-	TRBV30	TRBJ2-7	TGTGCCTGGAGACAGGGCCCGAGCTCCTACGAGCAGTACTTC	CAWRQGPSSYEQYF
-	TRBD2	TRBV28	TRBJ2-7	TGTGCCAGCAGTCTGAGCGGGAGGGCAAACTACGAGCAGTACTTC	CASSLSGRANYEQYF
-	TRBD2	TRBV7-8	TRBJ2-7	TGTGCCAGCAGCTTAGGAACTAGCGGAGTCCGACCTTACGAGCAGTACTTC	CASSLGTSGVRPYEQYF
-	-	TRBV9	TRBJ2-3	TGTGCCAGCAGCGCCGACATGGCAGATACGCAGTATTTT	CASSADMADTQYF
-	-	TRBV6-6	TRBJ1-2	TGTGCCAGCAGTTACAAGAAGGAGGTCAACTATGGCTACACCTTC	CASSYKKEVNYGYTF
-	-	TRBV7-2	TRBJ1-1	TGTGCCAGCAGCTTAAGTCGGGGGACTGAAGCTTTCTTT	CASSLSRGTEAFF
-	TRBD2	TRBV19	TRBJ2-7	TGTGCCAGTACTAGCGGGAGCTCCTACGAGCAGTACTTC	CASTSGSSYEQYF
-	TRBD2	TRBV4-3	TRBJ2-3	TGCGCCAGCAGCCAAGACCTAGCGGGAGGGACAGATACGCAGTATTTT	CASSQDLAGGTDTQYF
-	TRBD2	TRBV6-5	TRBJ2-1	TGTGCCAGCAGTTTTCGGACTAGCGGGAGAAAGAATGAGCAGTTCTTC	CASSFRTSGRKNEQFF
once	TRBD2	TRBV20-1	TRBJ2-1	TGCAGTGCCAGCGGGACTAGCGGGACGCTCTTC	CSASGTSGTLF
-	-	TRBV4-3	TRBJ2-1	TGCGCCAGCAGTCCCGGGAGCGGATACTCCTACAATGAGCAGTTCTTC	CASSPGSGYSYNEQFF
-	TRBD2	TRBV27	TRBJ2-1	TGTGCCAGCAGTTTACCTGGGACTAGCGGGGCCTACTACAATGAGCAGTTCTTC	CASSLPGTSGAYYNEQFF
-	-	TRBV9	TRBJ2-5	TGTGCCAGCAGCGTAGGGCACACCGAGACCCAGTACTTC	CASSVGHTETQYF
-	TRBD1	TRBV10-3	TRBJ2-7	TGTGCCATCAGTGACCGGACAGGGGGCGCGAAGCCCTACGAGCAGTACTTC	CAISDRTGGAKPYEQYF